Detailed here is one T cell receptor beta chain. Its matching antigen is unknown. MiXCR was run by TCRdb on the RACE reads, yielding one entry per CDR3 protein. The sample yields some 81,000 distinct CDR3 sequences, about 9.9% seen once. The data stem from a study of human T cells and chemical hapten exposure. Time point specified: patch test 2, 6 weeks after DPC sensitization. As for treatment: therapeutic diphenylcyclopropenone sensitization with weekly scalp DPC. Whole-study results and caveats: Compared to controls, expanded TCRs made significantly more large clusters of similar CDR3s.

The sample was whole blood, taken in connection with sensitization to the hapten diphenylcyclopropenone (DPC). This clonotype was obtained from a man in his late teens or twenties with alopecia areata. Some clones in this sample may be carry-over from other donors' samples.

The DNA of the CDR3 is TGTGCCAGCAGTGGGGACAGGCTCTACGAGCAGTACGTC. Protein: CASSGDRLYEQYV. The gene calls are TRBV28 and TRBJ2-7; TRBD1 aligns across 8 bases. Germline CDR1 MDHEN, CDR2 SYDVKM. CDR3 size: 13 residues. Trimming removed 5 bases from V and 3 bases from J; junction bases left unmatched: 3.